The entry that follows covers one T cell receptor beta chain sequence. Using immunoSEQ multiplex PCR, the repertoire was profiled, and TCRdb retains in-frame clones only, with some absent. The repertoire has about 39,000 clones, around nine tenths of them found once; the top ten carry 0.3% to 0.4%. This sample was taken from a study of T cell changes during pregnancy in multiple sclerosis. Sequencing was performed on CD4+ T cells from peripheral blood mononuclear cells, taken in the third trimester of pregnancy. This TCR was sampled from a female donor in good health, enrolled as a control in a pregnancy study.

CDR3 DNA sequence: TGCGCCAGCAGTGAGAACATCGGGACTAGCGGGAGGAGTGATGAGCAGTTCTTC. It specifies CASSENIGTSGRSDEQFF. The gene calls are TRBV10-2 and TRBJ2-1, with 15 bases identical to TRBD2. CDR1 and CDR2 (germline): WSHSY, SAAADI. Trimming took 2 bases from V and 8 from J; bases not matched to a gene: 10. This CDR3 has 18 amino acids.